The 2 T cell receptor beta chains below all came from one sample that was sequenced in a study of neurological immune-mediated disorders. One entry per CDR3 protein results from TCRdb running MiXCR on the 5' RACE reads. The repertoire holds roughly 27,000 distinct CDR3 sequences, with 20% to 25% as singletons. The sample taken for sequencing was PBMCs. Receptor source: an older woman in good health.

This clonotype was seen repeatedly, ten times or more. The rearrangement links TRBV19 to TRBJ2-4, with D unresolved. V lost 6 bases to trimming and J lost 2 bases, with 20 bases between them. The CDR3 is 17 amino acids. The germline V gene has CDR1 LNHDA and CDR2 SQIVND (reference sequence). CDR3 in DNA: TGTGCCAGTAGGGATCCATACGACCTTATAACCAAAAACATTCAGTACTTC. Its protein is CASRDPYDLITKNIQYF.

Many counts were recorded for this clonotype. V is TRBV28 and J is TRBJ2-1; weak D call: TRBD1 (5 bases). V lost 6 bases to trimming and J lost 4 bases, with 22 bases between them. CDR1 MDHEN and CDR2 SYDVKM come from the germline V gene. The CDR3 is 17 amino acids. The CDR3 DNA reads as TGTGCCAGCAGCCACAGGCCATCCAGAAAGAATTACAATGAGCAGTTCTTC. Translation: CASSHRPSRKNYNEQFF.